Given below is one T cell receptor beta chain in context. TCRdb reprocessed the RT-PCR reads via MiXCR and lists one record per CDR3 protein. The table includes roughly 630,000 distinct CDR3 sequences, 12% to 15% detected once. This sample is drawn from a study of response to subunit inactivated influenza vaccine. CDR3 length: 14 amino acids. CDR1 is DFQATT and CDR2 is SNEGSKA in the germline V gene (reference sequence). V lost 6 bases and J 4 bases, leaving 19 bases between the germline ends. The TCR sequence derives from a man between 50 and 59 years old who received an inactivated influenza vaccine. The V call is TRBV20-1, the J call TRBJ2-7, with D unresolved. This specimen was PBMCs from blood, taken roughly 15 days before vaccination. CDR3 residues: CSAQRPLATYEQYF. CDR3 in DNA: TGCAGTGCGCAGCGCCCGCTGGCCACTTACGAGCAGTACTTC.